The 12 T cell receptor beta chains given below trace back to one sample, sequenced in a study of T-cell reconstitution after alpha-beta-depleted transplantation in children. A library of TCRbeta sequences, prepared with unique molecular identifiers, was generated. MiXCR, applied by TCRdb to the PCR reads, yields one record per CDR3 protein. The data hold about 400,000 distinct CDR3 sequences, with roughly 20% observed a single time. Sample: PBMCs from the stem cell graft donor, taken from the stem cell graft. The receptors derive from a human donor who donated a stem cell graft to a child with acute myeloid leukemia.

This clonotype occurred a few times. V and J are TRBV9 and TRBJ1-2; 12 bases are shared with TRBD1. J was trimmed by 5 bases and V by 6 bases; bases with no gene match: 8. Germline V gene lookup returns CDR1 SGDLS and CDR2 YYNGEE. The CDR3 spans 15 residues. Here the CDR3 reads CASTGRGQGAYGYTF. CDR3 in DNA: TGTGCCAGCACCGGCAGGGGACAGGGGGCTTATGGCTACACCTTC.

This clonotype was detected a few times. The rearrangement joins TRBV7-8 to TRBJ2-3; maybe TRBD1 (5 bases). V was trimmed by 5 bases and J by 6 bases, leaving 18 bases between them. Germline V CDR1 and CDR2: SGHVS, FQNEAQ. The CDR3 consists of 15 residues. Here the CDR3 reads CASSRRREPSDTQYF. Written as DNA, the CDR3 is TGTGCCAGCAGCCGGCGCAGGGAACCAAGCGATACGCAGTATTTT.

Points on this clonotype: A clone one base away is much larger, so this may be a read error. The chain recombines TRBV6-2 or TRBV6-3 with TRBJ1-1; no clear D. Germline loops: CDR1 MNHEY, CDR2 SVGEGT. The CDR3 totals 14 residues. The CDR3 loop reads CASSSWTDRTESFF. The CDR3 DNA is TGTGCCAGCAGTTCTTGGACGGACCGGACTGAATCTTTCTTT.

The chain uses TRBV29-1 and TRBJ2-7, with D perhaps assigned TRBD1 or TRBD2 (6 bases each). The CDR3 runs 13 residues. Trimming took 7 bases from V and 5 from J, leaving 18 bases between them. Germline lookup yields CDR1 SQVTM and CDR2 ANQGSEA. CDR3: CSARGAGRDEQYF. The CDR3, as DNA: TGCAGCGCGAGGGGGGCAGGGCGCGACGAGCAGTACTTC.

This clonotype was recorded many times. The chain joins TRBV29-1 to TRBJ2-5; D gene unclear. There are 11 residues in the CDR3. Germline CDR1 SQVTM, CDR2 ANQGSEA. The germline V and J ends were trimmed by 5 bases and 6 bases, with 10 bases remaining between them. The CDR3 spells CSVQEDQTQYF. CDR3 DNA: TGCAGCGTTCAGGAAGACCAGACCCAGTACTTC.

The chain uses TRBV25-1 and TRBJ2-5; possibly TRBD1 or TRBD2 for D (6 bases each). This CDR3 is built from 19 residues. From germline, CDR1 is MGHDK and CDR2 SYGVNS. Trimming stripped 3 bases from V and 4 bases from J, with 27 bases between. CDR3 bases: TGTGCCAGCAGTGACTTCGCTGGGGGGCGGAGGGGTACGGGAGAGACCCAGTACTTC. Amino acid sequence: CASSDFAGGRRGTGETQYF.

This clonotype has a handful of counts. The rearrangement uses TRBV4-1 and TRBJ2-2; no definite D call. The germline V gene encodes CDR1 MGHRA and CDR2 YSYEKL. This CDR3 has 14 amino acids. Between the trimmed V and J ends, which lost 4 bases and 3 bases, there was a span of 9 bases. CDR3 DNA: TGCGCCAGCAGCCCAATCAGAGACACCGGGGAGCTGTTTTTT. This translates into CASSPIRDTGELFF.

This clonotype occurred many times. The chain employs TRBV20-1 and TRBJ2-1, with TRBD2 matching over 7 bases. The CDR3 loop spans 15 amino acids. CDR1 is DFQATT, CDR2 SNEGSKA, per germline (reference sequence). V lost 3 bases and J lost 5; bases outside the gene matches: 10. The CDR3 reads CSARAIWGGNNEQFF. In DNA, the CDR3 is TGCAGTGCTAGGGCTATCTGGGGGGGGAACAATGAGCAGTTCTTC.

The rearrangement joins TRBV7-9 to TRBJ2-7; the D is unclear. From germline, CDR1 is SEHNR and CDR2 FQNEAQ (reference sequence). Trimming took 2 bases from V and 2 from J, leaving 10 bases between them. The CDR3 is 14 residues long. The CDR3 DNA reads as TGTGCCAGCAGCTTATCGGGCCGACCCTACGAGCAGTACTTC. As protein: CASSLSGRPYEQYF.

This clonotype was seen ten or more times. The chain couples TRBV20-1 to TRBJ2-1; D is unclear. V shed 5 bases and J shed 6 bases, with 17 bases lying between them. Germline lookup yields CDR1 DFQATT and CDR2 SNEGSKA (reference sequence). The CDR3 covers 14 residues. The CDR3 reads CSASLGSSSNEQFF. CDR3 DNA sequence: TGCAGTGCTTCCTTGGGTAGCAGCTCCAATGAGCAGTTCTTC.

V usage is TRBV5-1 and J usage is TRBJ2-3; TRBD1 matches 8 bases. V trimming: 4 bases; J trimming: 0 bases; junction bases outside the gene matches: 7. The germline V gene encodes CDR1 SGHRS and CDR2 YFSETQ. The CDR3 runs 16 residues. CDR3 nucleotide sequence: TGCGCCAGCAGCCCAGGACAGGGTTTCAGCACAGATACGCAGTATTTT. Translated, it gives CASSPGQGFSTDTQYF.

This chain joins TRBV20-1 and TRBJ2-7; tentative D call: TRBD1 (6 bases). CDR1 and CDR2 from the germline V gene are DFQATT and SNEGSKA (reference sequence). V dropped 5 bases and J dropped 9 bases, with 14 bases sitting between them. The CDR3 has 11 amino acids. The CDR3 nucleotides read TGCAGTGCTCCCAGGGGTTCATTGCAGTACTTC. It translates to CSAPRGSLQYF.